This T cell receptor beta chain was documented in a study of blood T cell repertoires in COVID-19. Across the study: The United States, Italy and Spain supplied acute and convalescent COVID-19 samples.

Original data processing: From reference gene primer amplification, estimates of nucleated cell counts were derived. Method: immunoSEQ multiplex PCR; TCRdb's copy keeps in-frame clones and lacks some. Clone size and V and J calls were adopted from that table, with D and trimming inferred from the DNA. This table has 200,000 to 250,000 clones, 65% to 90% appearing once. This CDR3 is 14 amino acids long. The germline gives CDR1 LGHDT, CDR2 YNNKEL (reference sequence). V lost 4 bases to trimming and J lost 5 bases, with 14 bases between them. This receptor was obtained from a woman aged 40-49 years with acute COVID-19. The sample comprised PBMCs or T cells enriched from blood (not recorded which). The genes are TRBV3-1 (or the pseudogene TRBV3-2) and TRBJ1-2; D possibly corresponds to TRBD1 (6 bases). CDR3 sequence reads: CASSRQGSEYGYTF. The CDR3 region has the DNA TGTGCCAGCAGCCGTCAGGGGTCGGAGTATGGCTACACCTTC.